This T cell receptor (beta chain) was found in a study of blood T cells in healthy people across ages. A sample-barcoded 5' primer and a J-beta primer mix were used in a second PCR of roughly 6 to 11 cycles. Each cDNA molecule, via a template-switch adaptor with 12 random nucleotides, was tagged. TCRdb reanalysed the 5' RACE reads using MiXCR and keeps one entry per CDR3 protein. The table shows 700,000 to 900,000 distinct CDR3 sequences, with 20% to 30% occurring only once. The germline V gene has CDR1 MGHDK and CDR2 SYGVNS. This CDR3 comprises 14 residues. V gave up 4 bases and J gave up 5 bases, with 12 bases separating them. The sample also formed part of further work on T cells of mothers and their children.

The chain carries TRBV25-1 and TRBJ2-1; no clear D. The sequence derives from a boy aged 5-17 years in good health. Sequencing was performed on blood. The CDR3 DNA is TGTGCCAGCAGTGGGAACCCCTACCACAATGAGCAGTTCTTC. Protein: CASSGNPYHNEQFF. Full variable domain (rest looked up from reference TRBV25-1 and TRBJ2-1): EADIYQTPRYLVIGTGKKITLECSQTMGHDKMYWYQQDPGMELHLIHYSYGVNSTEKGDLSSESTVSRIRTEHFPLTLESARPSHTSQYLCASSGNPYHNEQFFGPGTRLTVL.